This entry lists 22 T cell receptor beta chains sequenced from one sample in a study of early T cells in non-severe SARS-CoV-2 infection. TCRdb passed the 5' RACE reads through MiXCR, listing each CDR3 protein once. The sample has around 79,000 distinct CDR3 sequences, about 11% seen once. The sequenced sample was whole blood, obtained at baseline. The receptor set was obtained from an adult who was a healthcare worker with PCR-confirmed SARS-CoV-2 infection or an uninfected control (not recorded which).

The CDR3 coding sequence is TGCGCCAGCAGCTTGGCAAGGCGACTGAACAATGAGCAGTTCTTC. It translates to CASSLARRLNNEQFF. The V and J genes are TRBV5-1 and TRBJ2-1; D unresolved. This CDR3 is built from 15 residues. V gave up 0 bases and J gave up 5 bases, with 12 bases separating them. The V gene's germline CDR1 is SGHRS and CDR2 YFSETQ. The full variable domain, its missing parts supplied by reference TRBV5-1 and TRBJ2-1, is KAGVTQTPRYLIKTRGQQVTLSCSPISGHRSVSWYQQTPGQGLQFLFEYFSETQRNKGNFPGRFSGRQFSNSRSEMNVSTLELGDSALYLCASSLARRLNNEQFFGPGTRLTVL.

CDR3 residues: CASRGTGINYGYTF. The DNA for the CDR3 is TGTGCCAGCAGGGGGACAGGGATAAACTATGGCTACACCTTC. The V and J genes are TRBV9 and TRBJ1-2, with 9 bases matching TRBD1. Germline CDR1 reads SGDLS; CDR2 reads YYNGEE. With 5 bases clipped from V and 2 bases from J, the junction kept 4 bases outside the gene matches. CDR3 size: 14 residues.

The chain joins TRBV7-2 to TRBJ1-2; weak D call: TRBD1 (5 bases). The CDR3 contains 15 residues. CDR1 and CDR2 (germline): SGHTA, FQGNSA. With 5 bases removed from V and 6 bases from J, the gap between germline ends came to 19 bases. The CDR3 loop reads CASSAWGTDRDGYTF. DNA of the CDR3: TGTGCCAGCAGCGCATGGGGCACCGATCGAGATGGCTACACCTTC.

This clonotype was counted ten times or more. The gene calls are TRBV6-5 and TRBJ2-3; D might be TRBD2 (6 bases). The length of the CDR3 is 12 residues. Looked up from germline, CDR1 is MNHEY and CDR2 is SVGAGI. In nucleotides, the CDR3 is TGTGCGATCGGGGGAGGCACAGATACGCAGTATTTT. This sequence encodes CAIGGGTDTQYF.

This clonotype was found many times. The rearrangement joins TRBV20-1 to TRBJ2-3; 8 bases are a match to TRBD2. In germline, CDR1 is DFQATT, CDR2 SNEGSKA (reference sequence). The V gene end was trimmed by 0 bases and the J gene end by 2 bases; junction bases not matched to a gene: 7. The CDR3 spans 16 residues. The DNA of the CDR3 is TGCAGTGCTAGAGATCCTGAGCGGGGGACCACAGATACGCAGTATTTT. It encodes CSARDPERGTTDTQYF.

The chain joins TRBV20-1 to TRBJ2-3; 8 bases are a match to TRBD2. V was clipped by 6 bases and J by 1 base; unmatched bases: 9. Germline V gene sequence: CDR1 DFQATT, CDR2 SNEGSKA (reference sequence). The CDR3 runs 15 residues. The DNA of the CDR3 is TGCAGTGCCAGCGGCGGGGGGCAAGGCACAGATACGCAGTATTTT. Translated, it gives CSASGGGQGTDTQYF.

The sample holds a few counts of this clonotype. The J gene is TRBJ1-3, the V gene TRBV6-2 or TRBV6-3; possible D gene TRBD1, 6 bases. V was pared by 7 bases and J by 0 bases, with 13 bases between. In germline, CDR1 is MNHEY, CDR2 SVGEGT. The CDR3 contains 15 residues. CDR3 nucleotides: TGTGCCAGCACACTGACAGGAAACTCTGGAAACACCATATATTTT. It yields the protein CASTLTGNSGNTIYF.

The rearrangement uses TRBV12-3 or TRBV12-4 and TRBJ2-1; 10 bases match TRBD1. The CDR3 totals 15 residues. After removal of 5 bases from V and 2 bases from J, the junction contained 3 bases not matched to a gene. The CDR3 reads CASSGGTGAYNEQFF. The CDR3 nucleotides read TGTGCCAGCAGTGGGGGGACAGGGGCCTACAATGAGCAGTTCTTC.

Many counts were recorded for this clonotype. V usage is TRBV12-3 or TRBV12-4 and J usage is TRBJ2-3, with TRBD2 matching over 8 bases. This CDR3 spans 16 amino acids. With 6 bases clipped from V and 0 bases from J, the junction kept 8 bases outside the gene matches. The CDR3 DNA sequence: TGTGCCAGCAGCCCACGTGGACTAGCCAGCACAGATACGCAGTATTTT. Translation: CASSPRGLASTDTQYF.

This clonotype was observed a handful of times. The chain joins TRBV5-1 to TRBJ2-3; D tentatively reads TRBD1 or TRBD2 (5 bases each). With 0 bases removed from V and 2 bases from J, the gap between germline ends came to 10 bases. This CDR3 region has 15 residues. The germline CDR1 and CDR2 sequences are SGHRS and YFSETQ. The CDR3 loop is CASSLGGTTTDTQYF. CDR3 sequence (DNA): TGCGCCAGCAGCTTGGGGGGGACCACCACAGATACGCAGTATTTT.

This clonotype was detected ten times or more. This chain uses TRBV7-8 with TRBJ1-1; no firm D call. V lost 0 bases and J lost 1, with 6 bases in between. The germline V gene has CDR1 SGHVS and CDR2 FQNEAQ. The length of the CDR3 is 14 residues. CDR3 sequence: CASSLAGRNTEAFF. CDR3 nucleotides: TGTGCCAGCAGCTTAGCCGGGAGGAACACTGAAGCTTTCTTT.

This clonotype was detected only a few times. Germline is not matched at one junction end, which may reflect a read error. The chain joins TRBV6-7 to TRBJ1-4; weak D call: TRBD1 (5 bases). TRBV6-7 is sorted into the ORF group, with uncertain function. This CDR3 has 13 residues. CDR3 region: CVSSYHKGRELFF. DNA of the CDR3: TGTGTCAGCAGTTACCATAAGGGGCGAGAACTGTTTTTT.

This clonotype was detected a few times. This chain connects TRBV19 to TRBJ2-1, with TRBD1 matching 9 bases. The length of the CDR3 is 14 residues. Unmatched junction bases numbered 8, after V lost 8 bases and J lost 6 bases. Looked up from germline, CDR1 is LNHDA and CDR2 is SQIVND (reference sequence). The CDR3 here is CASSIGTGPNEQFF. CDR3 sequence (DNA): TGTGCCAGTTCTATCGGGACAGGGCCCAATGAGCAGTTCTTC.

V is TRBV5-1 and J is TRBJ2-1; D gene unclear. Per germline, CDR1 SGHRS and CDR2 YFSETQ. V was cut by 0 bases and J by 5 bases, with 12 bases left in between. The CDR3 has 15 residues. The CDR3 DNA follows: TGCGCCAGCAGCTTGGCACGAGCGACCCACAATGAGCAGTTCTTC. Its protein is CASSLARATHNEQFF.

The rearrangement joins TRBV20-1 to TRBJ1-5; TRBD1 matches 9 bases. Germline V gene data show CDR1 as DFQATT and CDR2 as SNEGSKA (reference sequence). The J segment lost 4 bases and the V segment lost 3 bases, leaving 4 bases of the junction unmatched. There are 14 residues in the CDR3. The CDR3 DNA is TGCAGTGCTAGTGGGGACAGGGAGAATCAGCCCCAGCATTTT. This encodes CSASGDRENQPQHF.

This chain links TRBV11-1 with TRBJ2-6; the D is unclear. The CDR3 totals 18 residues. The V gene lost 2 bases and the J gene lost 0 bases, with 14 bases spanning the gap. Germline lookup yields CDR1 SGHAT and CDR2 FQDESV (reference sequence). The DNA of the CDR3 is TGTGCCAGCAGCTTACGCGCACGTAGAAGCTCTGGGGCCAACGTCCTGACTTTC. Its protein is CASSLRARRSSGANVLTF.

CDR3 residues: CSAGLDTDTQYF. The CDR3 coding sequence is TGCAGCGCTGGACTGGACACAGATACGCAGTATTTT. This chain connects TRBV29-1 to TRBJ2-3; D is possibly TRBD2 (5 bases). Germline V lookup: CDR1 SQVTM, CDR2 ANQGSEA. This CDR3 contains 12 residues. Between the trimmed V and J ends, which lost 7 bases and 2 bases, there was a span of 10 bases.

The sample holds a few counts of this clonotype. The chain links TRBV20-1 to TRBJ1-1, with a tentative D call TRBD1 (5 bases). Deletions cut 2 bases from V and 0 bases from J, with 10 bases between. Germline CDR1 reads DFQATT; CDR2 reads SNEGSKA (reference sequence). The CDR3 has 14 amino acids. The CDR3: CSARFRGMNTEAFF. Written as DNA, the CDR3 is TGCAGTGCTAGATTCCGGGGGATGAACACTGAAGCTTTCTTT.

This clonotype was found a few times. The rearrangement links TRBV7-2 to TRBJ2-1; D might be TRBD1 or TRBD2, each matching 5 bases. Trimming cost V 2 bases and J 5 bases, with 13 bases left between them. CDR1 SGHTA and CDR2 FQGNSA come from the germline V gene. The CDR3 has 15 amino acids. The CDR3 spells CASSLSLGAHNEQFF. CDR3 nucleotide sequence: TGTGCCAGCAGCTTATCACTAGGGGCCCACAATGAGCAGTTCTTC. Combining the CDR3 with reference TRBV7-2 and TRBJ2-1 gives the whole variable domain GAGVSQSPSNKVTEKGKDVELRCDPISGHTALYWYRQSLGQGLEFLIYFQGNSAPDKSGLPSDRFSAERTGGSVSTLTIQRTQQEDSAVYLCASSLSLGAHNEQFFGPGTRLTVL.

The chain recombines TRBV25-1 with TRBJ1-1; no clear D. Trimming removed 4 bases from V and 5 bases from J, with 5 bases in between. The germline V gene encodes CDR1 MGHDK and CDR2 SYGVNS. The CDR3 length is 11 residues. The CDR3 coding sequence is TGTGCCAGCAGTGTTTATACTGAAGCTTTCTTT. Translation: CASSVYTEAFF. The variable domain in full, completed from reference TRBV25-1 and TRBJ1-1, reads EADIYQTPRYLVIGTGKKITLECSQTMGHDKMYWYQQDPGMELHLIHYSYGVNSTEKGDLSSESTVSRIRTEHFPLTLESARPSHTSQYLCASSVYTEAFFGQGTRLTVV.

At least ten counts were recorded for this clonotype. This sequence joins TRBV15 and TRBJ1-4; 10 positions match TRBD1. The germline V gene has CDR1 LNHNV and CDR2 YYDKDF (reference sequence). This CDR3 is 15 amino acids long. V lost 0 bases to trimming and J lost 7 bases; unmatched junction nucleotides: 2. CDR3 region: CATSRETGGGEKLFF. The DNA for the CDR3 is TGTGCCACCAGCAGAGAGACAGGGGGCGGTGAAAAACTGTTTTTT.

This clonotype was detected only a few times. The V and J genes are TRBV18 and TRBJ2-1; TRBD2 aligns across 8 bases. The germline gives CDR1 KGHSH, CDR2 LQKENI. V dropped 8 bases and J dropped 0; count of bases not matched to a gene: 9. This CDR3 is built from 16 residues. The CDR3: CASLGGAGGSYNEQFF. CDR3 DNA: TGTGCCAGCCTCGGGGGGGCTGGGGGCTCCTACAATGAGCAGTTCTTC.